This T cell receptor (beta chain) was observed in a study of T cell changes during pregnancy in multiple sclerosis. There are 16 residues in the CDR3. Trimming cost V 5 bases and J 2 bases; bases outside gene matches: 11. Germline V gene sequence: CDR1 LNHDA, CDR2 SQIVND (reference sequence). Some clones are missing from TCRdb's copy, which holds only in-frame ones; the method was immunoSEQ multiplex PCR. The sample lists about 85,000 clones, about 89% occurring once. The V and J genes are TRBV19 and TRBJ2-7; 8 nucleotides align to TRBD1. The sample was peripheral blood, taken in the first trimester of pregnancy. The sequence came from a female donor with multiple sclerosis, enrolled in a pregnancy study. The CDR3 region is CASSHPGGEKPYEQYF. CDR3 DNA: TGTGCCAGTAGTCACCCAGGGGGCGAGAAGCCCTACGAGCAGTACTTC.